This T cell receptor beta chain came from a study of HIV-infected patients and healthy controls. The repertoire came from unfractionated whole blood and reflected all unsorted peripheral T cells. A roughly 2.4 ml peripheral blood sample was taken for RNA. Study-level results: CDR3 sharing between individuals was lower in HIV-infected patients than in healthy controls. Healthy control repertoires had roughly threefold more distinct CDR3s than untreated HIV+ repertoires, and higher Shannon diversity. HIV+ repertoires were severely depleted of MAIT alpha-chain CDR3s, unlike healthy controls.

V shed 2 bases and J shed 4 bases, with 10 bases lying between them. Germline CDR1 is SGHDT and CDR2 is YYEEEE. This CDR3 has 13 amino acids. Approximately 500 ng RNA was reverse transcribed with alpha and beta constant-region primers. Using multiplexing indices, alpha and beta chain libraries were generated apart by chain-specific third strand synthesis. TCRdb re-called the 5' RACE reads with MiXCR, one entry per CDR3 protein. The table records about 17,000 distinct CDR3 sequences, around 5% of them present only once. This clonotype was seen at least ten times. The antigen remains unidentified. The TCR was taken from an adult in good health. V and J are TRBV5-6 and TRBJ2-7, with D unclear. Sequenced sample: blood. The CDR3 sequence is CASSFPAAYEQYF. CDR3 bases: TGTGCCAGCAGCTTCCCCGCTGCTTACGAGCAGTACTTC.